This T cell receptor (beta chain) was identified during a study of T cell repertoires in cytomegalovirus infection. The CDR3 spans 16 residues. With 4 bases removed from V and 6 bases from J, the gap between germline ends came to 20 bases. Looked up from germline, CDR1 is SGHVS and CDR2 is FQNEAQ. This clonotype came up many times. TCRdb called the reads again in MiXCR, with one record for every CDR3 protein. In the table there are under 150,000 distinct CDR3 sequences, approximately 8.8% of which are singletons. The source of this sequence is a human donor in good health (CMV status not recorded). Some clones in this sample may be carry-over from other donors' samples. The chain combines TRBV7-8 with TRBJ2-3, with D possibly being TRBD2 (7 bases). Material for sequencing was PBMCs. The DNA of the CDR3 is TGTGCCAGCAGCTCTCTGGCGGGGGCCCTTCAGGATACGCAGTATTTT. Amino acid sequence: CASSSLAGALQDTQYF.